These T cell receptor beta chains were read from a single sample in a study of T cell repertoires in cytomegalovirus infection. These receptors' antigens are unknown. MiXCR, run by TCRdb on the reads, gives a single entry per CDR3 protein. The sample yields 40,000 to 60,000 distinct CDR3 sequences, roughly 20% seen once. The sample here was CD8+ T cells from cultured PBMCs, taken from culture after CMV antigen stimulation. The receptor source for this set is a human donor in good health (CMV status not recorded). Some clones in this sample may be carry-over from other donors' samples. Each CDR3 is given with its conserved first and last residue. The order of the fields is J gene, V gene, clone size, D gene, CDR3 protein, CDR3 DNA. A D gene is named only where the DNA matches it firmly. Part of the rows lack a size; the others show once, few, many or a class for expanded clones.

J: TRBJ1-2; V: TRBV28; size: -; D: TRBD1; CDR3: CASSRPGQKTYGYTF; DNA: TGTGCCAGCAGTCGACCGGGACAGAAAACCTATGGCTACACCTTC
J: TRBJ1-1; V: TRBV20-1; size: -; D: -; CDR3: CSARSEAFF; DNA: TGCAGTGCTAGGAGTGAAGCTTTCTTT
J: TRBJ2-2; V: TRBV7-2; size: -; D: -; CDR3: CASSFSLAQGLSTGELFF; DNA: TGTGCCAGCAGCTTTAGCCTCGCACAGGGACTCTCAACCGGGGAGCTGTTTTTT
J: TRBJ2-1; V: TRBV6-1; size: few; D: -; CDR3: CASSEHLPSSYNEQFF; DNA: TGTGCCAGCAGTGAACATTTGCCTAGTTCCTACAATGAGCAGTTCTTC
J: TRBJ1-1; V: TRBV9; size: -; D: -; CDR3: CASSFGQLNTEAFF; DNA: TGTGCCAGCAGCTTTGGACAGCTCAACACTGAAGCTTTCTTT
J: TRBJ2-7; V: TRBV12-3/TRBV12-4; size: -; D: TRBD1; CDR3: CASSLVGQGDGQYF; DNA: TGTGCCAGCAGTTTGGTAGGACAGGGAGATGGGCAGTACTTC
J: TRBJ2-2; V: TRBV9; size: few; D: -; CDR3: CASSEIPGLRTSGELFF; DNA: TGTGCCAGCAGCGAGATCCCGGGACTGCGAACGTCCGGGGAGCTGTTTTTT
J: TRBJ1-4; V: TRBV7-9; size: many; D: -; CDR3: CASCATNEKLFF; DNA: TGTGCCAGCTGCGCGACTAATGAAAAACTGTTTTTT
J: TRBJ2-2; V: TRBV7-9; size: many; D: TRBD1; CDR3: CASSFKQGSTGELFF; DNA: TGTGCCAGCAGCTTTAAACAGGGGTCCACCGGGGAGCTGTTTTTT
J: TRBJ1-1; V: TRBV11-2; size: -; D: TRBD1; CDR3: CASSSGTGMDTEAFF; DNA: TGTGCCAGCAGCTCGGGGACAGGGATGGACACTGAAGCTTTCTTT
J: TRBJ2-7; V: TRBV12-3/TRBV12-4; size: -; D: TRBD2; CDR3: CASTFERDAGLTYEQYF; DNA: TGTGCCAGCACCTTCGAGCGGGACGCAGGCCTTACCTACGAGCAGTACTTC
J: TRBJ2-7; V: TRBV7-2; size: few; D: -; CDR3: CASSLVTPDYEQYF; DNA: TGTGCCAGCAGCTTAGTTACCCCAGACTACGAGCAGTACTTC
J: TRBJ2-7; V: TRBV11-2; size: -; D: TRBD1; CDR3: CASSHGTGHYEQYF; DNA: TGTGCCAGCAGCCACGGGACAGGACACTACGAGCAGTACTTC
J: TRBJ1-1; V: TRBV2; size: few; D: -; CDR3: CASSEFAGNVDEAFF; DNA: TGTGCCAGCAGTGAGTTCGCAGGGAACGTCGATGAAGCTTTCTTT
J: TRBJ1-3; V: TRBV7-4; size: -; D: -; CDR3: CASSIGGNTIYF; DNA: TGTGCCAGCAGCATCGGAGGAAACACCATATATTTT
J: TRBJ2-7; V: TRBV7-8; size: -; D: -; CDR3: CASSFRSDEQYF; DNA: TGTGCCAGCAGCTTCAGATCGGACGAGCAGTACTTC
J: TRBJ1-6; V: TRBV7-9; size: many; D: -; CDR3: CASSLPWLNSPLHF; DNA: TGTGCCAGCAGCTTACCTTGGCTTAATTCACCCCTCCACTTT
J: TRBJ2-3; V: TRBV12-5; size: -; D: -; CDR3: CASGEPTDTQYF; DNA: TGTGCTAGTGGTGAACCCACAGATACGCAGTATTTT
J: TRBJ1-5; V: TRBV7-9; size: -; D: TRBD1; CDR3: CASSTGTGNSNQPQHF; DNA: TGTGCCAGCAGCACTGGGACAGGGAATAGCAATCAGCCCCAGCATTTT
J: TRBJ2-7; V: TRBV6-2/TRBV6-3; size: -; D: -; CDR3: CASSTGYEQYF; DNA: TGTGCCAGCAGTACCGGCTACGAGCAGTACTTC
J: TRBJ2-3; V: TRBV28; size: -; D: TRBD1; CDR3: CASSAGQGVADTQYF; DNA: TGTGCCAGCAGTGCGGGACAGGGGGTAGCAGATACGCAGTATTTT
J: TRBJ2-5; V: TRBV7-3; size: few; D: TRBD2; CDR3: CASSPWGGAGETQYF; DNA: TGTGCCAGCAGCCCGTGGGGAGGGGCGGGAGAGACCCAGTACTTC
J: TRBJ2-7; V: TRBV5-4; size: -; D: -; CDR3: CASSRGPHASSYEQYF; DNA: TGTGCCAGCAGCCGAGGGCCGCACGCGAGCTCCTACGAGCAGTACTTC
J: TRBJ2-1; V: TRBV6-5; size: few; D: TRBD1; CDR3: CASRTYRGSSYNEQFF; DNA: TGTGCCAGCAGAACCTACAGGGGAAGCTCCTACAATGAGCAGTTCTTC
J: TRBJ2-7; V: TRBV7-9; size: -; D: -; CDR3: CASSSRQVTLGSYEQYF; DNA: TGTGCCAGCAGCTCGAGACAGGTAACTCTCGGATCCTACGAGCAGTACTTC
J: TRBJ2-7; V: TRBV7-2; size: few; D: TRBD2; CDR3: CASRPSGAGGFYEQYF; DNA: TGTGCCAGCAGGCCCTCGGGGGCGGGAGGTTTCTACGAGCAGTACTTC
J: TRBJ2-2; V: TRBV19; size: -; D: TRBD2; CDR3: CASSLSGRGTGELFF; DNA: TGTGCCAGTAGTCTTAGCGGGAGAGGCACCGGGGAGCTGTTTTTT
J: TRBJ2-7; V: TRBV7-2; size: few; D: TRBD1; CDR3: CASSQGGFGTGRYEQYF; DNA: TGTGCCAGCAGTCAAGGGGGTTTTGGGACAGGGCGGTACGAGCAGTACTTC
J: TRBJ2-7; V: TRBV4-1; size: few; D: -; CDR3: CASSQDLWGLSYEQYF; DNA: TGTGCCAGCAGCCAAGATCTTTGGGGTTTATCCTACGAGCAGTACTTC
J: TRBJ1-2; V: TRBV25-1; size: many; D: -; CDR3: CASGQQYGYTF; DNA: TGTGCCAGCGGACAACAATATGGCTACACCTTC
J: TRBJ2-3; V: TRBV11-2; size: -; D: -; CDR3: CASSLSTDTQYF; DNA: TGTGCCAGCAGCTTAAGCACAGATACGCAGTATTTT
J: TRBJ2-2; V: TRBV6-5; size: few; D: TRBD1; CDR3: CASSSRDRNTGELFF; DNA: TGTGCCAGCAGCTCCCGGGACAGGAACACCGGGGAGCTGTTTTTT
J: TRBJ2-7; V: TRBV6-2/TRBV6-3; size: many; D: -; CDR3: CASRIHYEQYF; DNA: TGTGCCAGCAGGATCCACTACGAGCAGTACTTC
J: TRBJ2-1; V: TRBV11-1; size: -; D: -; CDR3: CASSLGGGMGFNEQFF; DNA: TGTGCCAGCAGCTTAGGTGGAGGGATGGGGTTTAATGAGCAGTTCTTC
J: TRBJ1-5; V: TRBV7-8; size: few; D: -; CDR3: CASTLRAGGSANQPQHF; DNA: TGTGCCAGCACCCTCAGGGCGGGGGGCTCGGCCAATCAGCCCCAGCATTTT
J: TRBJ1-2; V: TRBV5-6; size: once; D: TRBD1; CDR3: CASSFAGQDGYTF; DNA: TGTGCCAGCAGCTTCGCGGGACAGGACGGCTACACCTTC
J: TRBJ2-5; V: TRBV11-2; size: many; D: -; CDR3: CASSYTSSGETQYF; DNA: TGTGCCAGCAGCTATACTAGCTCAGGGGAGACCCAGTACTTC
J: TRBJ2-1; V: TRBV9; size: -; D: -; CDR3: CASSVGGGFSIYNEQFF; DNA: TGTGCCAGCAGCGTGGGGGGCGGTTTCTCTATCTACAATGAGCAGTTCTTC
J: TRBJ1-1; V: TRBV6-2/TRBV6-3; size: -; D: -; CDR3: CASSYGVSRLEAFF; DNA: TGTGCCAGCAGTTATGGGGTTTCGCGTCTTGAAGCTTTCTTT
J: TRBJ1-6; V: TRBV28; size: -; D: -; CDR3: CASSLPDTRALHF; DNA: TGTGCCAGCAGTTTACCCGACACGCGGGCCCTCCACTTT
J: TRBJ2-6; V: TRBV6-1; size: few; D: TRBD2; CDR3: CASTSRASGDYSGANVLTF; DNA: TGTGCCAGCACCTCCAGAGCTAGCGGAGATTACTCTGGGGCCAACGTCCTGACTTTC
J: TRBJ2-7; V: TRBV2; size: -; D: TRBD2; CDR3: CASKLAGLYEQYF; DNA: TGTGCCAGCAAACTAGCGGGACTTTACGAGCAGTACTTC
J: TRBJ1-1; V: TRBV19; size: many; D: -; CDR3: CASSMSAGTEAFF; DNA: TGTGCCAGTAGTATGAGTGCCGGGACTGAAGCTTTCTTT
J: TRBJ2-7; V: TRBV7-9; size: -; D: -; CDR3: CASSPREGLRAYEQYF; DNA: TGTGCCAGCAGCCCTAGAGAGGGCCTCAGAGCCTACGAGCAGTACTTC
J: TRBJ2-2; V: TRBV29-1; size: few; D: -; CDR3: CSVEVKGGLTGELFF; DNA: TGCAGCGTTGAAGTTAAGGGGGGCCTCACCGGGGAGCTGTTTTTT